The 21 T cell receptor beta chains below were found in one sample sequenced in a study of T cells after yellow fever vaccination. TCRdb recomputed calls from the 5' RACE reads with MiXCR, one row per CDR3 protein. This sample has 300,000 to 450,000 distinct CDR3 sequences; under 7.5% occur once, and the top ten carry 14% to 15%. The source was PBMCs, collected 5 days after the yellow fever booster vaccination. All receptors come from a man younger than 40 who received the YFV17D yellow fever vaccine.

The sample holds a few counts of this clonotype. The chain recombines TRBV4-3 with TRBJ2-7; D is undetermined. The length of the CDR3 is 16 residues. Germline V gene sequence: CDR1 LGHNA, CDR2 YSLEER. V dropped 1 base and J dropped 4 bases, with 17 bases sitting between them. This CDR3 reads CASSQGFPSMGYEQYF. The CDR3 DNA reads TGCGCCAGCAGCCAAGGGTTTCCCTCAATGGGGTACGAGCAGTACTTC.

This rearrangement joins TRBV10-3 to TRBJ1-4; perhaps TRBD1 as D (6 bases). The V end was cut by 0 bases, the J end by 7 bases, with 15 bases between. CDR3 length: 16 amino acids. Germline loops: CDR1 ENHRY, CDR2 SYGVKD. CDR3 bases: TGTGCCATCAGTGAGTCCACAGGGTCTTCAGTTGAAAAACTGTTTTTT. Translating it yields CAISESTGSSVEKLFF.

This clonotype appeared a few times. The V call is TRBV19, the J call TRBJ1-2; TRBD1 matches at 7 bases. Germline CDR1 LNHDA, CDR2 SQIVND (reference sequence). With 5 bases clipped from V and 2 bases from J, the junction kept 5 bases outside the gene matches. The CDR3 consists of 14 residues. Here the CDR3 reads CASSPGQNNYGYTF. The CDR3 DNA sequence: TGTGCCAGTAGTCCGGGACAGAACAACTATGGCTACACCTTC.

This clonotype occurred a few times. The J gene is TRBJ1-4, the V gene TRBV29-1; 9 nucleotides agree with TRBD1. Trimming at V came to 4 bases and at J to 5 bases, leaving 2 bases not matched to a gene. Per germline, CDR1 SQVTM and CDR2 ANQGSEA. The CDR3 totals 13 residues. The DNA of the CDR3 is TGCAGCGTTGTGACAGGGGGGAATGAAAAACTGTTTTTT. Amino acid sequence: CSVVTGGNEKLFF.

This chain connects TRBV24-1 to TRBJ2-3; the match to TRBD2 covers 12 bases. The CDR3 runs 16 residues. Germline V gene sequence: CDR1 KGHDR, CDR2 SFDVKD. The junction had 5 bases not matched to a gene; V was cut back by 3 bases and J by 5 bases. The CDR3 loop reads CATSDRTSGTLDTQYF. In DNA, the CDR3 is TGTGCCACCAGTGATCGGACTAGCGGGACCCTAGATACGCAGTATTTT.

The chain couples TRBV20-1 to TRBJ2-3; TRBD2 aligns across 7 bases. CDR1 is DFQATT, CDR2 SNEGSKA, per germline (reference sequence). V gave up 2 bases and J gave up 0 bases; unmatched junction bases: 5. The CDR3 contains 15 residues. As DNA, the CDR3 is TGCAGTGCTAGATTCCGCGGGAGAAGCACAGATACGCAGTATTTT. This translates into CSARFRGRSTDTQYF.

At least ten counts were recorded for this clonotype. V is TRBV5-1 and J is TRBJ2-1; 7 bases align to TRBD1. Germline values: CDR1 SGHRS, CDR2 YFSETQ. The CDR3 runs 15 residues. J was trimmed by 9 bases and V by 0 bases; bases with no gene match: 9. Written as DNA, the CDR3 is TGCGCCAGCAGCTTGGCTCAGGGGGTCTTGGTTGAGCAGTTCTTC. Translating it yields CASSLAQGVLVEQFF.

Many counts were recorded for this clonotype. The chain couples TRBV20-1 to TRBJ2-1, with D possibly being TRBD1 or TRBD2 (5 bases each). In germline, CDR1 is DFQATT, CDR2 SNEGSKA (reference sequence). CDR3 length: 13 residues. V dropped 4 bases and J dropped 7 bases, with 14 bases sitting between them. The CDR3 loop reads CSAIGTVWNEQFF. The CDR3 DNA reads TGCAGTGCTATCGGGACCGTGTGGAATGAGCAGTTCTTC.

The chain is built from TRBV5-1 and TRBJ2-4, with a tentative D call TRBD1 (5 bases). The germline gives CDR1 SGHRS, CDR2 YFSETQ. Trimming left V 1 base short and J 9 bases short, with 17 bases between. The CDR3 consists of 15 residues. As DNA, the CDR3 is TGCGCCAGCAGCTTGAGCCAGGCGGACATGAGCATTCAGTACTTC. Translation: CASSLSQADMSIQYF.

This clonotype was counted many times. This chain links TRBV11-1 with TRBJ2-1; D might be TRBD1 (6 bases). Germline CDR1 and CDR2: SGHAT and FQDESV (reference sequence). This CDR3 region has 18 residues. V lost 5 bases to trimming and J lost 0 bases, with 20 bases between them. CDR3 sequence (DNA): TGTGCCAGCAGCCGCGGACCGATAGGGGGAAGCTCCTACAATGAGCAGTTCTTC. The encoded protein is CASSRGPIGGSSYNEQFF.

The chain combines TRBV5-1 with TRBJ2-1; possible D gene TRBD1, 5 bases. The CDR3 totals 15 residues. CDR1 SGHRS and CDR2 YFSETQ come from the germline V gene. The V gene lost 4 bases and the J gene lost 6 bases, with 17 bases spanning the gap. CDR3 sequence: CASSLWVGESNEQFF. Written as DNA, the CDR3 is TGCGCCAGCAGCCTCTGGGTAGGGGAATCCAATGAGCAGTTCTTC.

The chain links TRBV20-1 to TRBJ1-2; D is possibly TRBD1 (5 bases). V dropped 4 bases and J dropped 8 bases, with 14 bases sitting between them. The germline V gene encodes CDR1 DFQATT and CDR2 SNEGSKA (reference sequence). The CDR3 is made up of 12 amino acids. The CDR3 protein is CSATTGTWGYTF. CDR3 nucleotide sequence: TGCAGTGCTACTACAGGAACCTGGGGCTACACCTTC.

This clonotype appeared a few times. The rearrangement joins TRBV19 to TRBJ1-4; D ambiguous. The germline V gene has CDR1 LNHDA and CDR2 SQIVND (reference sequence). CDR3 length: 12 residues. The ends were cut back, 6 bases at V and 8 bases at J, with 10 bases in the middle. Here the CDR3 DNA reads TGTGCCAGTAGCCCCCGGGAAGAAAAACTGTTTTTT. Translated: CASSPREEKLFF.

The table lists this clonotype with many counts. The chain is built from TRBV5-1 and TRBJ2-2, with 7 positions matching TRBD2. Per germline, CDR1 SGHRS and CDR2 YFSETQ. Trimming removed 0 bases from V and 6 bases from J; junction bases left unmatched: 8. The CDR3 extends over 16 amino acids. This chain's CDR3 is CASSLGWTSDSGELFF. As DNA, the CDR3 is TGCGCCAGCAGCTTGGGTTGGACTAGTGATTCCGGGGAGCTGTTTTTT.

The chain has TRBV3-1 and TRBJ2-6; 9 bases are a match to TRBD1. Germline CDR1 LGHDT, CDR2 YNNKEL (reference sequence). The J segment lost 0 bases and the V segment lost 8 bases, leaving 8 bases of the junction unmatched. The CDR3 is 17 residues long. The CDR3 here is CASGSTGGSSGANVLTF. CDR3 nucleotide sequence: TGTGCCAGCGGCTCGACAGGGGGATCCTCTGGGGCCAACGTCCTGACTTTC.

This clonotype showed up many times. This rearrangement joins TRBV30 to TRBJ2-7; 7 bases line up with TRBD2. CDR1 and CDR2 (germline): GTSNPN, SVGIG (reference sequence). This CDR3 spans 13 amino acids. The trim removed 7 bases at V and 2 bases at J, leaving 8 bases unmatched. CDR3 coding DNA: TGTGCCTACAACTGGCGGGGGACCTACGAGCAGTACTTC. Translating it yields CAYNWRGTYEQYF.

This chain joins TRBV5-1 and TRBJ2-7; the D is unclear. CDR3 size: 14 residues. CDR1 SGHRS and CDR2 YFSETQ come from the germline V gene. The germline V and J ends were trimmed by 4 bases and 5 bases, with 16 bases remaining between them. The CDR3 DNA sequence: TGCGCCAGCAGCCCACCTGACGAAACCAACGAGCAGTACTTC. Protein product: CASSPPDETNEQYF.

The rearrangement uses TRBV7-2 and TRBJ2-1; D gene ambiguous. The CDR3 totals 14 residues. Trimming removed 0 bases at V and 10 bases at J, with 13 bases between. CDR1 is SGHTA, CDR2 FQGNSA, per germline. CDR3 sequence: CASSLAATTREQFF. In DNA, the CDR3 is TGTGCCAGCAGCTTAGCGGCGACAACACGAGAGCAGTTCTTC.

This chain connects TRBV20-1 to TRBJ2-7; 9 bases line up with TRBD2. V lost 8 bases, J lost 4 bases, and 9 bases stayed unmatched. Germline V CDR1 and CDR2: DFQATT, SNEGSKA (reference sequence). The CDR3 covers 13 residues. The CDR3 sequence: CSPTGLAGYEQYF. The CDR3 DNA is TGCAGTCCTACGGGACTAGCTGGGTACGAGCAGTACTTC.

There are many counts of this clonotype. The chain recombines TRBV6-1 with TRBJ1-2; 7 bases are a match to TRBD1. Germline assignment: CDR1 MNHNS and CDR2 SASEGT. J lost 9 bases, V lost 7 bases, and 11 bases had no gene match. This CDR3 region has 13 residues. CDR3: CASTLRQGRSYTF. The CDR3 DNA reads as TGTGCCAGCACCTTAAGACAGGGCAGGAGCTACACCTTC.

Turning to this clonotype: No conserved phenylalanine or tryptophan ends this CDR3, so it is likely a read error. The V and J genes are TRBV20-1 and TRBJ1-4; TRBD1 agrees at 8 bases. V dropped 3 bases and J dropped 6; count of bases not matched to a gene: 9. Germline V lookup: CDR1 DFQATT, CDR2 SNEGSKA (reference sequence). This CDR3 is 15 amino acids long. The DNA of the CDR3 is TGCAGTGCTAGTTCGCCGGGACAGGAGGATGAAAAACTGTTTTCT. Protein product: CSASSPGQEDEKLFS.